Sequencing of this T cell receptor (beta chain) was carried out in a study of technical replicates of blood from several donors. Only in-frame clones appear in the TCRdb table, and some are missing; sequencing was by immunoSEQ multiplex PCR. The sample shows 80,000 to 100,000 clones, 95% of them seen only once. The trim removed 5 bases at V and 0 bases at J, leaving 6 bases unmatched. The germline V gene has CDR1 MNHEY and CDR2 SVGAGI. This CDR3 is 15 amino acids long. Sequences were obtained from T cells isolated from PBMCs. The chain couples TRBV6-5 to TRBJ1-1; 7 bases match TRBD1. The receptor's source is a human donor in good health. The CDR3 reads CASSRKGALNTEAFF. The CDR3 coding sequence is TGTGCCAGCAGTCGCAAGGGGGCTCTGAACACTGAAGCTTTCTTT.